This T cell receptor (beta chain) is drawn from a study of T cell responses to AZD1222 COVID-19 vaccine. There are 15 residues in the CDR3. Germline V CDR1 and CDR2: GTSNPN, SVGIG (reference sequence). V was trimmed by 4 bases and J by 5 bases, leaving 20 bases between them. Assay: immunoSEQ multiplex PCR; the TCRdb copy retains only in-frame clones and omits some. The data contain more than 100,000 clones, 90% of them seen just once; the ten biggest clones take up 4.5% to 5.5%. Specimen: peripheral blood, collected on day 0 of AZD1222 vaccination. The chain carries TRBV30 and TRBJ1-1, with D perhaps TRBD1 (6 bases). This receptor was obtained from an adult in good health. DNA for the CDR3: TGTGCCTGGACCCCCACCTCAGGGGCTCGGACTGAAGCTTTCTTT. Translating it yields CAWTPTSGARTEAFF.